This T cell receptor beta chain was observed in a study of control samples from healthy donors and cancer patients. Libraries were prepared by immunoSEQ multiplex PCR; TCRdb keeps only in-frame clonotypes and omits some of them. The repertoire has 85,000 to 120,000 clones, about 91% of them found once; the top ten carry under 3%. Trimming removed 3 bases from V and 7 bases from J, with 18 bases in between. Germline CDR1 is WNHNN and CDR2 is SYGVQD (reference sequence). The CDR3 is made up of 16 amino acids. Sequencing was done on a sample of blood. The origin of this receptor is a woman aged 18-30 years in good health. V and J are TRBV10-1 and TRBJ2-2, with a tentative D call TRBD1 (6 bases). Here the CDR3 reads CASSDLAGANGGELFF. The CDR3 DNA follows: TGCGCCAGCAGTGATCTAGCAGGGGCGAATGGCGGGGAGCTGTTTTTT.